Included here is one TCR beta chain sequence, with context. This sample was taken from a study of T cell changes during pregnancy in multiple sclerosis. There are 15 residues in the CDR3. The germline V gene encodes CDR1 SGHTA and CDR2 FQGNSA. Trimming cost V 5 bases and J 0 bases, with 11 bases left between them. The method was immunoSEQ multiplex PCR; TCRdb's version includes in-frame clones alone and lacks a portion of them. The sample includes more than 60,000 clones, roughly 90% of them seen just once. Material: CD4+ T cells from peripheral blood mononuclear cells, obtained in the third trimester of pregnancy. The chain combines TRBV7-2 with TRBJ1-5, with a weak D call TRBD1 (6 bases). The TCR was taken from a female donor in good health, enrolled as a control in a pregnancy study. DNA for the CDR3: TGTGCCAGCAGCCCGGGACACCCTAGCAATCAGCCCCAGCATTTT. Translation gives CASSPGHPSNQPQHF.